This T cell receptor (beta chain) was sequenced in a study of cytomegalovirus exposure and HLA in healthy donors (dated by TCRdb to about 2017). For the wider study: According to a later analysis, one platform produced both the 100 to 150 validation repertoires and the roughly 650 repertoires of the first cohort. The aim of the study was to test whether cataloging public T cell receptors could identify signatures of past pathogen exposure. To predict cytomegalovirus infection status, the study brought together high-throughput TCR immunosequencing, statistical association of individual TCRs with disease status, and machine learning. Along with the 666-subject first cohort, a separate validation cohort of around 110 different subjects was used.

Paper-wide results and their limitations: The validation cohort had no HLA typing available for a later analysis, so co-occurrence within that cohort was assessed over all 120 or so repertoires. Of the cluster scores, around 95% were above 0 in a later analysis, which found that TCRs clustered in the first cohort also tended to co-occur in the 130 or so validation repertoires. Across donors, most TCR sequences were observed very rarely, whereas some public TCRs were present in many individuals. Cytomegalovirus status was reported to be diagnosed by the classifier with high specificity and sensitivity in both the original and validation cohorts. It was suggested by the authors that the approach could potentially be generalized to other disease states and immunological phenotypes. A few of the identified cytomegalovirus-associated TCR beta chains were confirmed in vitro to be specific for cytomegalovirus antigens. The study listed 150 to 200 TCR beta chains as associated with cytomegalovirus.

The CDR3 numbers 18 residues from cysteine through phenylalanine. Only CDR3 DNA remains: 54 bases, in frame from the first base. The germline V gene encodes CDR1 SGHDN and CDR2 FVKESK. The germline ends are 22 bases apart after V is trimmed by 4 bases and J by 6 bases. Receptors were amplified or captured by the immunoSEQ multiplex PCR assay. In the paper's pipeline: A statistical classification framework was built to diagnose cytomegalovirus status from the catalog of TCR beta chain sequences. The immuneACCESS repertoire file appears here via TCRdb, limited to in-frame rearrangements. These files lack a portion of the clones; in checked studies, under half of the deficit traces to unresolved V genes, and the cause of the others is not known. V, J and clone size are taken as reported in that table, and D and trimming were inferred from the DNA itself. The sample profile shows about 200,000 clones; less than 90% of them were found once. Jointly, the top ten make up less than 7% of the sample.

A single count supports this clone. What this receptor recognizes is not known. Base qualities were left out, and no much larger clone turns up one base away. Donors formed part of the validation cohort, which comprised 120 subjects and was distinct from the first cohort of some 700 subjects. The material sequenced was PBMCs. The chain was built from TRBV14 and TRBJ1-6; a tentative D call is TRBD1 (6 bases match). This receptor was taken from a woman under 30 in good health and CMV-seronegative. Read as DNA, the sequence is TGTGCCAGCAGCCCAAGTCCGGTCAGGGGAAGGGTTAATTCACCCCTCCACTTT. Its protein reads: CASSPSPVRGRVNSPLHF.